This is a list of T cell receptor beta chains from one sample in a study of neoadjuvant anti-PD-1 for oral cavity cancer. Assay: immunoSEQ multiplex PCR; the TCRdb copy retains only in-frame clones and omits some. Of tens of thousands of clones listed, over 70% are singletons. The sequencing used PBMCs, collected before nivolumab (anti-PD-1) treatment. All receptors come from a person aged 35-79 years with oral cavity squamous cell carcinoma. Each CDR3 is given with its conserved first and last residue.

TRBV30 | CAWSRGWGEKLFF
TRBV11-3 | CASSRSSGEQYF
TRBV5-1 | CASSTTYNEQFF
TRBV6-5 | CASSSLYEQYF
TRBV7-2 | CASSLGATNEKLFF
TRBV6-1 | CASSETPGTGGYSPLHF
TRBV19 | CASSIQDREKLFF
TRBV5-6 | CASSSSGSGETQYF
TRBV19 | CASREWAGLETQYF
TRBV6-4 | CASSRGQGADTGELFF
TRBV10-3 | CAISVGPGQGYNEQFF
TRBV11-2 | CASSHAASGAEAFF
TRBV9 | CASSTDTNYGYTF
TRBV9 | CASSVSSRGDTQYF
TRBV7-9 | CASSLTQGSEKLFF
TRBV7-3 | CASSFTGTRGMNTEAFF
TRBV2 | CASSPEGGGATPQHF
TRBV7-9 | CASVGEDEQFF
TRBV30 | CAWSESRNRGYTF
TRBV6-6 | CASSFVHTLEEGYTF
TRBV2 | CASILTGSLNEKLFF
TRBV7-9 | CASSFGADGFSPQHF
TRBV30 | CAWSVGLGGNQPQHF
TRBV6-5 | CASSPAGSGGEDQYF
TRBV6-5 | CASSRDSLNQPQHF
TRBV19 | CASSLDIYSNQPQHF
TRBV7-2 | CASSLNPPGSGEQFF
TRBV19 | CASSIRPNTRYNSPLHF
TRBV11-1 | CASSLSQYTEAFF
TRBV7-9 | CASSLDIGGGSADTQYF
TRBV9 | CASSVGDNEQFF
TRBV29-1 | CSVGQAGANVLTF
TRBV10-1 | CASSEDTSYGYTF
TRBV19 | CASSIGAGLYGYTF
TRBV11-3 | CASSRGLSRDTQYF
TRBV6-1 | CASSPGPLWHGQYF
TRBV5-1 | CASSFQGFNYGYTF